The rows below give T cell receptor beta chains drawn from one sample of a study of metastatic and nonmetastatic thyroid tumors. Using MiXCR, TCRdb reanalyzed the PCR reads. The sample contains about 20,000 clones, roughly 38% of which appear only once. The sequencing sample was made of tumor tissue. The receptors originated from a female donor with papillary thyroid cancer or a benign thyroid nodule (not recorded which). Some clones in this sample may be carry-over from other donors' samples. Each CDR3 is given without its conserved first and last residue.

J	V	CDR3
TRBJ1-5	TRBV12-3/TRBV12-4	ASSTGMGQPQH
TRBJ1-5	TRBV6-2/TRBV6-3	ASSNPGGVGNQPQH
TRBJ2-2	TRBV7-3	ASSLVRGGLNPGELF
TRBJ2-1	TRBV27	ASRMGTHNEQF
TRBJ1-5	TRBV6-5	ASSYRNQPLH
TRBJ2-2	TRBV12-3/TRBV12-4	ASSFLGELF
TRBJ1-4	TRBV4-3	ASSQESPDSLSNRLKLF
TRBJ2-3	TRBV6-4	ASSDTSGSGGDTQY
TRBJ2-1	TRBV28	ASSPGGRDYNEQF
TRBJ1-6	TRBV2	ASSGGHNNSPLH
TRBJ2-7	TRBV20-1	SASPPTGVEQY
TRBJ2-1	TRBV6-2/TRBV6-3	ASSAYLAGGRDEQF
TRBJ2-3	TRBV3-1	ATSLRESSTDTQY
TRBJ2-7	TRBV24-1	ATSDPGHHTRGQY
TRBJ2-6	TRBV28	ASGDRTSGANVLT
TRBJ2-5	TRBV5-1	ASSLAPTTSGSETQY
TRBJ2-1	TRBV9	ASSVAGGNEQF
TRBJ2-7	TRBV6-5	ASSYSWAGPSYEQY
TRBJ2-5	TRBV2	ATNNRGGSETQY
TRBJ1-1	TRBV6-1	ASRRQAEAF
TRBJ1-2	TRBV15	ATSTYGGTNYGYT
TRBJ2-3	TRBV4-2	ASSPGTSRGTDTQY
TRBJ1-2	TRBV30	AWKRDRGTYGYT
TRBJ2-7	TRBV10-1	ASSEFRTYEQY
TRBJ1-6	TRBV27	ASSLWYNSPLH
TRBJ1-6	TRBV6-1	ASFDREGSPLH
TRBJ1-2	TRBV27	ASSLSIGQGIYGYT
TRBJ2-7	TRBV5-1	ASSFGPPGPYEQY
TRBJ1-1	TRBV2	ASVEYTEAF
TRBJ2-7	TRBV4-1	ASSRSGQGTDEQY
TRBJ2-5	TRBV4-2	ASSLRGLAEETQY
TRBJ2-7	TRBV7-9	ASSLMQGFGEQY
TRBJ2-1	TRBV6-1	ATSDGNPYNEQF
TRBJ2-7	TRBV7-2	ASRVPGGAGEQY
TRBJ2-3	TRBV20-1	SAKGFGGLAGSTDTQY
TRBJ2-1	TRBV12-3/TRBV12-4	ASTILIAEHVYNEQF
TRBJ1-2	TRBV20-1	SARGGSQAYGYT
TRBJ2-3	TRBV15	ATSRVREASTDTQY
TRBJ1-6	TRBV28	ASIFQASPLH
TRBJ1-1	TRBV6-1	ASSDVWGARGTEAF
TRBJ2-3	TRBV28	ASSLLTAGALDTQY
TRBJ2-2	TRBV19	ASSIRLLGGPTGELF
TRBJ1-1	TRBV19	ASSISREMTEAF
TRBJ2-5	TRBV2	ASAVSETRGLAGGPGETQY
TRBJ2-7	TRBV28	ASSVPGSAYEQY
TRBJ2-7	TRBV7-2	ASSLEPAHEQY
TRBJ1-2	TRBV10-3	AISELEENYGYT
TRBJ2-1	TRBV6-5	ASRASGRLYSSYNEQF
TRBJ2-5	TRBV19	ASTPASSGTQY
TRBJ2-7	TRBV11-1	ASSPLDGDSNYEQY
TRBJ1-5	TRBV7-3	ASSRLGARVQPQH
TRBJ2-7	TRBV19	ASSKSTGSSYEQY
TRBJ2-7	TRBV6-5	ASSYGDSSYEQY